What follows is one T cell receptor beta chain and its context. Its antigen remains unknown. Time point given: cycle 4 day 1 (C4D1), after five to seven weeks of nivolumab. With no exception, relapse followed autologous stem cell transplantation in all patients, and brentuximab vedotin exposure varied. This entry belongs to a study of PD-1 blockade in classical Hodgkin lymphoma. This table comes from immunoSEQ multiplex PCR, and its TCRdb copy is limited to in-frame clones, with some not included. In the table there are about 33,000 clones, roughly 76% of which are singletons. Study-wide results and limits: Newly diagnosed patients and complete responders had comparable diversity at baseline. Reports indicated that newly diagnosed patients had lower baseline TCR diversity than healthy donors did. A significant rise in TCR diversity was seen by C4D1 for CD4+ cells but not for CD8+ cells. Sources of repertoire differences remain undefined, possibly disease activity or prior therapy.

Germline V gene lookup returns CDR1 SGDLS and CDR2 YYNGEE. The CDR3 is 15 residues long. V was clipped by 1 base and J by 1 base, with 10 bases between them. The sequencing here drew on peripheral blood mononuclear cells (PBMCs), taken before the fourth cycle of nivolumab. The chain joins TRBV9 to TRBJ2-3; D gene ambiguous. This TCR was sampled from a human donor with classical Hodgkin lymphoma. The CDR3 coding sequence is TGTGCCAGCAGCGTAAACAATCCCGGCACAGATACGCAGTATTTT. Encoded protein: CASSVNNPGTDTQYF.